The T cell receptor (beta chain) under discussion was sequenced for a study of patients and donors after allogeneic stem cell transplantation. This CDR3 is built from 13 residues. Trimming took off 6 bases at V and 6 bases at J, with 14 bases between the two ends. From the RT-PCR reads, TCRdb called clonotypes with MiXCR, one entry per CDR3 protein. This sample carries roughly 940,000 distinct CDR3 sequences, over 15% of them seen once, and the ten largest clones take around 6%. This receptor was identified in a human donor who was either an allogeneic HSCT recipient or a stem cell or donor lymphocyte infusion donor (not recorded which). It is not recorded whose cells these are; they may come from a transplant donor. Sequencing used blood, either unsorted or a sorted T cell fraction (not recorded which). The chain has TRBV12-3 or TRBV12-4 and TRBJ1-1; possibly TRBD1 for D (6 bases). DNA of the CDR3: TGTGCCAGCAGCCCGGACAGATCCTCTGAAGCTTTCTTT. Residues: CASSPDRSSEAFF.